This is a list of T cell receptor beta chains from one sample in a study of cytomegalovirus exposure and HLA in healthy donors. Here immunoSEQ multiplex PCR was the method, and the copy in TCRdb shows in-frame clones only, minus some. The table lists about 130,000 clones. The sample comprised PBMCs. Receptors originate from a middle-aged woman in good health and CMV-seropositive. Both conserved end residues are part of each CDR3. The D gene is left open where the match is weak.

d_call j_call v_call cdr3_aa cdr3_nt
TRBD2 TRBJ2-7 TRBV5-4 CASSTRTSGRVYEQYF TGTGCCAGCAGCACCCGGACTAGCGGGAGGGTCTACGAGCAGTACTTC
TRBD1 TRBJ1-1 TRBV7-9 CASSSTGGSTEAFF TGTGCCAGCAGCTCGACAGGGGGGAGCACTGAAGCTTTCTTT
NA TRBJ2-3 TRBV19 CASSAPFVTSRGDTQYF TGTGCCAGTAGTGCCCCGTTTGTAACTAGCCGGGGAGATACGCAGTATTTT
NA TRBJ1-2 TRBV29-1 CSVDTGLWGYTF TGCAGCGTCGATACGGGACTCTGGGGCTACACCTTC
TRBD2 TRBJ2-7 TRBV5-1 CASSSQSGTSGRGYEQYF TGCGCCAGCAGCTCCCAGTCCGGGACTAGCGGGAGAGGGTACGAGCAGTACTTC
TRBD1 TRBJ1-1 TRBV5-1 CASSATGMNTEAFF TGCGCCAGCAGCGCGACAGGGATGAACACTGAAGCTTTCTTT
NA TRBJ1-1 TRBV5-6 CASSLAGRDTYTEAFF TGTGCCAGCAGCTTGGCCGGTCGGGACACTTACACTGAAGCTTTCTTT
NA TRBJ1-5 TRBV28 CASSLTSDQPQHF TGTGCCAGCAGTTTAACATCAGATCAGCCCCAGCATTTT
NA TRBJ1-2 TRBV29-1 CSVVRTENGYTF TGCAGCGTTGTGCGGACAGAAAATGGCTACACCTTC
NA TRBJ2-6 TRBV6-6 CASTLTSGANVLTF TGTGCCAGCACCCTAACCTCTGGGGCCAACGTCCTGACTTTC
NA TRBJ1-2 TRBV30 CASSPGSRGYTF TGTGCCTCCTCGCCCGGGTCCCGTGGCTACACCTTC
NA TRBJ1-3 TRBV27 CASRPGGGPGNTIYF TGTGCCAGCAGGCCCGGGGGGGGACCAGGAAACACCATATATTTT
NA TRBJ1-1 TRBV5-4 CASSSDWQSEAFF TGTGCCAGCAGCTCCGACTGGCAATCTGAAGCTTTCTTT
NA TRBJ1-2 TRBV19 CASSIGRANYGYTF TGTGCCAGTAGTATAGGGAGAGCTAACTATGGCTACACCTTC
NA TRBJ2-7 TRBV7-8 CASSLWLASHEQYF TGTGCCAGCAGCTTATGGCTAGCGAGCCACGAGCAGTACTTC
NA TRBJ1-5 TRBV27 CASSLQGFSNQPQHF TGTGCCAGCAGTTTGCAGGGCTTTAGCAATCAGCCCCAGCATTTT
TRBD2 TRBJ2-1 TRBV10-2 CASSYGGRTSTNEQFF TGCGCCAGCAGTTATGGCGGGAGGACTTCGACCAATGAGCAGTTCTTC
NA TRBJ2-7 TRBV29-1 CSVGWLESYEQYF TGCAGCGTTGGTTGGCTAGAAAGCTACGAGCAGTACTTC
TRBD1 TRBJ1-1 TRBV7-9 CASSLVVAGGLREAFF TGTGCCAGCAGCTTAGTGGTGGCAGGGGGGCTTAGAGAAGCTTTCTTT
NA TRBJ1-3 TRBV9 CASSVAGSSGNTIYF TGTGCCAGCAGCGTAGCGGGGAGCTCTGGAAACACCATATATTTT
TRBD1 TRBJ2-3 TRBV7-3 CASSSGTGIGTDTQYF TGTGCCAGCAGCTCCGGGACAGGGATCGGCACAGATACGCAGTATTTT
NA TRBJ1-4 TRBV30 CAWSPDSLNEKLFF TGTGCCTGGAGTCCTGACAGCTTGAATGAAAAACTGTTTTTT
TRBD1 TRBJ2-2 TRBV28 CASRGQGSGELFF TGTGCCAGCAGGGGACAGGGGTCCGGGGAGCTGTTTTTT
NA TRBJ1-5 TRBV28 CASSLGRGGGAGDDQPQHF TGTGCCAGCAGTTTAGGCCGCGGAGGGGGGGCGGGGGACGATCAGCCCCAGCATTTT
TRBD2 TRBJ2-7 TRBV9 CASSPPTRASGAPGSYEQYF TGTGCCAGCAGCCCTCCTACAAGGGCTAGCGGGGCACCGGGATCCTACGAGCAGTACTTC
NA TRBJ2-7 TRBV7-9 CASSLPRSDLYEQYF TGTGCCAGCAGCTTGCCCCGCAGCGATCTATACGAGCAGTACTTC
NA TRBJ2-5 TRBV4-1 CASSRTGEAWETQYF TGCGCCAGCAGCCGTACAGGGGAGGCGTGGGAGACCCAGTACTTC
TRBD1 TRBJ1-1 TRBV5-1 CASAGQVNTEAFF TGCGCCAGCGCGGGACAGGTGAACACTGAAGCTTTCTTT
NA TRBJ1-2 TRBV28 CASSPEWSNYGYTF TGTGCCAGCAGTCCTGAGTGGTCTAACTATGGCTACACCTTC
TRBD2 TRBJ2-1 TRBV5-4 CASSQGLAGGPNEQFF TGTGCCAGCAGCCAGGGACTAGCGGGAGGGCCGAATGAGCAGTTCTTC
NA TRBJ1-5 TRBV2 CASRAATGRNQPQHF TGTGCCAGCAGGGCCGCCACAGGGCGCAATCAGCCCCAGCATTTT
TRBD1 TRBJ2-7 TRBV6-1 CASSEGTGGSYEQYF TGTGCCAGCAGTGAAGGGACAGGGGGCTCCTACGAGCAGTACTTC
NA TRBJ2-5 TRBV6-5 CASSSSSGWYQETQYF NA
NA TRBJ2-1 TRBV30 CAWSTSWNEQFF TGTGCCTGGAGTACTTCCTGGAATGAGCAGTTCTTC
NA TRBJ1-2 TRBV28 CASRFQGNFDGYTF TGTGCCAGCAGATTCCAGGGCAACTTTGATGGCTACACCTTC
NA TRBJ1-1 TRBV27 CASSRAGGAFF TGTGCCAGCAGTCGAGCTGGTGGAGCTTTCTTT
NA TRBJ1-5 TRBV9 CASSVGGGNQPQHF TGTGCCAGCAGCGTAGGGGGGGGGAATCAGCCCCAGCATTTT